This T cell receptor beta chain was identified during a study of cytomegalovirus exposure and HLA in healthy donors. The CDR3 covers 15 residues. The junction had 6 bases not matched to a gene; V was cut back by 3 bases and J by 2 bases. Germline V CDR1 and CDR2: MGHRA, YSYEKL. Concerning this clone: Its antigen is still unknown.

60 Vbeta and 13 Jbeta primers were used in PCR. The assay was immunoSEQ multiplex PCR, and TCRdb's table has in-frame clones only and misses some. The sample has 140,000 or so clones; roughly 70% are singletons. Study-wide results and limits: As a later analysis showed, a missense DCLRE1C variant was linked to trimming of TCR beta V- and J-genes. Previous analysis showed most TCR beta V segments were productive about 87% or about 30% of the time. As confirmed in vitro, a few CMV-associated chains were specific for CMV antigens.

The TCR was taken from a woman in her thirties or forties in good health and CMV-seronegative. The source material was PBMCs. This chain uses TRBV4-1 with TRBJ2-7; 8 nucleotides align to TRBD1. CDR3 in amino acids: CASSQDRDRTYEQYF. CDR3 nucleotide sequence: TGCGCCAGCAGCCAGGATAGGGACAGGACCTACGAGCAGTACTTC.